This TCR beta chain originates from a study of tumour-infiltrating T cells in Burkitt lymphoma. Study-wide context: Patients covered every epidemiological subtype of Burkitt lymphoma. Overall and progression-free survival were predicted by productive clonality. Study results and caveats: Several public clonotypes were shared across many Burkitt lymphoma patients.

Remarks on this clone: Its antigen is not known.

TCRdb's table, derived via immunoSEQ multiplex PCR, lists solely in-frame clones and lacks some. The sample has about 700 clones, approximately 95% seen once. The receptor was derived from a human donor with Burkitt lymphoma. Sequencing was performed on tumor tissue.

CDR3 nucleotides: TGCGCCAGCGCGAGGGGGGCGAATCAGCCCCAGCATTTT. Its protein product is CASARGANQPQHF. The chain combines TRBV10-2 with TRBJ1-5, with D possibly being TRBD1 (6 bases). The CDR3 has 13 amino acids. Trimming took 8 bases from V and 4 from J, leaving 12 bases between them. The germline gives CDR1 WSHSY, CDR2 SAAADI.